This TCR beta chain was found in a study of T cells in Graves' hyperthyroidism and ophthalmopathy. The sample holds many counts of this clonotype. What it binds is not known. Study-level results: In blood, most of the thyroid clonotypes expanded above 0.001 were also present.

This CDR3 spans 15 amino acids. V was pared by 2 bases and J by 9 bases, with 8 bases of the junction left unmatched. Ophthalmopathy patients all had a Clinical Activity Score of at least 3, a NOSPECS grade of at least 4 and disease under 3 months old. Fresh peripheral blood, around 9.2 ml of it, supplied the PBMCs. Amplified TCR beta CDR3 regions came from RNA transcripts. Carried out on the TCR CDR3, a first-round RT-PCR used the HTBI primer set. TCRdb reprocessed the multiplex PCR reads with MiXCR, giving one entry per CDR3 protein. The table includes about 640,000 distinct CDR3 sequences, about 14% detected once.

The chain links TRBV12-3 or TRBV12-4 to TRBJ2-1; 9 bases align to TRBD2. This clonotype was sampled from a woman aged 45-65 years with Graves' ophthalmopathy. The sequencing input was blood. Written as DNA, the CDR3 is TGTGCCAGCAGTTTAACCGGGACTAGCCGGAGTGAGCAGTTCTTC. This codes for CASSLTGTSRSEQFF.